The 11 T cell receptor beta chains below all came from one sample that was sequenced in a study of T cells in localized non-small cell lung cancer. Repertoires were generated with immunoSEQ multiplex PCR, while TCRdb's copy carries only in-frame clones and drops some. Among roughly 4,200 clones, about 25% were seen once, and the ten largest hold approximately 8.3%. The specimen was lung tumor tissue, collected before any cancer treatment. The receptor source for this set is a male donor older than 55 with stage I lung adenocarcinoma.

The CDR3 sequence: CASSLTAVDTGELFF. The CDR3 nucleotides are TGTGCCAGCAGTTTGACGGCCGTCGACACCGGGGAGCTGTTTTTT. The chain carries TRBV28 and TRBJ2-2; no reliable D call. The length of the CDR3 is 15 residues. Germline CDR1 and CDR2: MDHEN and SYDVKM. V was cut by 3 bases and J by 3 bases, with 11 bases left in between. The full variable domain, in which reference TRBV28 and TRBJ2-2 provide the parts outside the CDR3, is DVKVTQSSRYLVKRTGEKVFLECVQDMDHENMFWYRQDPGLGLRLIYFSYDVKMKEKGDIPEGYSVSREKKERFSLILESASTNQTSMYLCASSLTAVDTGELFFGEGSRLTVL.

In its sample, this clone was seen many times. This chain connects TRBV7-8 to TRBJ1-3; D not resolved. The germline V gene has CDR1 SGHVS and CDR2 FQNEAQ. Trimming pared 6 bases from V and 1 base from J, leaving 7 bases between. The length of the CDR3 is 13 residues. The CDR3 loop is CASSPSSGNTIYF. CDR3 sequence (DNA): TGTGCCAGCAGTCCCTCGTCTGGAAACACCATATATTTT.

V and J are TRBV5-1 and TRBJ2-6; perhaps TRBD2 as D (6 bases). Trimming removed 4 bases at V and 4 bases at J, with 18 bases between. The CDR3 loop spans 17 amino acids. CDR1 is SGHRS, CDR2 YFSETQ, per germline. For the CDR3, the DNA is TGCGCCAGCAGCCCGGTCGTGCGGGGATCGGGGGCCAACGTCCTGACTTTC. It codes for CASSPVVRGSGANVLTF.

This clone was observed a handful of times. CDR3 residues: CASTQNLRDNEQFF. The DNA of the CDR3 is TGTGCCAGCACCCAGAACCTTCGGGACAATGAGCAGTTCTTC. The chain uses TRBV7-7 and TRBJ2-1; D is uncertain. Trimming left V 7 bases short and J 5 bases short, with 15 bases between. CDR1 SSHAT and CDR2 FNYEAQ come from the germline V gene (reference sequence). The CDR3 contains 14 residues.

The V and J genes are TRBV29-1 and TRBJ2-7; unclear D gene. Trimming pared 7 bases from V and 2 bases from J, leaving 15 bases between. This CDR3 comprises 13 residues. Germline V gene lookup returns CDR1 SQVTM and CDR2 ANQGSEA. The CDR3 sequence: CSGTDQVTYEQYF. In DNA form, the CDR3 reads TGCAGCGGGACGGACCAGGTTACCTACGAGCAGTACTTC.

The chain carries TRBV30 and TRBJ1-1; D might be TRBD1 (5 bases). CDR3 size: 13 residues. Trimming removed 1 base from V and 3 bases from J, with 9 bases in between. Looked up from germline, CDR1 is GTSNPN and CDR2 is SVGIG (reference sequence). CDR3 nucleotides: TGTGCCTGGAGTGATCTCAGGGACACTGAAGCTTTCTTT. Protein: CAWSDLRDTEAFF.

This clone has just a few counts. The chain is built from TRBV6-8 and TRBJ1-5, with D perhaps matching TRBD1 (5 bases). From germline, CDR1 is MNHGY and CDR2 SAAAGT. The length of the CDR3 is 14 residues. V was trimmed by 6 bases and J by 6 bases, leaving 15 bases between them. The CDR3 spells CASRNMGLTQPQHF. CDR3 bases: TGTGCCAGCAGGAACATGGGACTTACTCAGCCCCAGCATTTT.

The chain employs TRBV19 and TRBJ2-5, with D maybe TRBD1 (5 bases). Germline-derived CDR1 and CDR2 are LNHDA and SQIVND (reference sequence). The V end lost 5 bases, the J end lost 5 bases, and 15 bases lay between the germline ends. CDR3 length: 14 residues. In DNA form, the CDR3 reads TGTGCCAGTAGTTCGTCCAGGGTTGACGAGACCCAGTACTTC. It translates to CASSSSRVDETQYF.

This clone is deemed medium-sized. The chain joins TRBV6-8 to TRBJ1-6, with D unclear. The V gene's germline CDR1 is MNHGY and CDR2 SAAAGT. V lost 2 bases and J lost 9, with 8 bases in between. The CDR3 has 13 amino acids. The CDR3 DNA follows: TGTGCCAGCAGTTACGTTTCTGGTTCACCCCTCCACTTT. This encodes CASSYVSGSPLHF.

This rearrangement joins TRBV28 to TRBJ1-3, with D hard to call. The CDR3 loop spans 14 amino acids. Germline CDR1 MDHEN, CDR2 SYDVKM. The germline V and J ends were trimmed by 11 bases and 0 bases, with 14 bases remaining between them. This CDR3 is CAVTHYYSGNTIYF. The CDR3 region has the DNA TGTGCCGTCACCCACTATTACTCTGGAAACACCATATATTTT.

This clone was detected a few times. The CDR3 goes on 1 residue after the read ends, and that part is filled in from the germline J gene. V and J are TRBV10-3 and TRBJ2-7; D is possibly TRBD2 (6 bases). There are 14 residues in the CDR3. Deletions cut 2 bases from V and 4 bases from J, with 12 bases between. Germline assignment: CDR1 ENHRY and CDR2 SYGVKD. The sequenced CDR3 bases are TGTGCCATCAGTGAGAGCGGAGCGGGTTACGAGCAGTAC. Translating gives CAISESGAGYEQY. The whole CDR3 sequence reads CAISESGAGYEQYF.